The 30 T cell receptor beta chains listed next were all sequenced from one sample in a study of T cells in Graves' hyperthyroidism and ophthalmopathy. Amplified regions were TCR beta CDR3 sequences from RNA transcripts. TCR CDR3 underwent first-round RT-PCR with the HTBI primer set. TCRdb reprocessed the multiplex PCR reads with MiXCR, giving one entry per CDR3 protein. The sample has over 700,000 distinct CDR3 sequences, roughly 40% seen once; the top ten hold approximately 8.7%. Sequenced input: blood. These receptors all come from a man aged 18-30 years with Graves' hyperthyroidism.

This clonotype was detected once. The CDR3 is CASSLAGGQAYEQYF. CDR3 bases: TGTGCCAGCAGCTTGGCGGGGGGCCAGGCCTACGAGCAGTACTTC. The V gene is TRBV11-2, the J gene TRBJ2-7; 8 positions match TRBD2. The CDR3 length is 15 residues. The J segment lost 2 bases and the V segment lost 3 bases, leaving 6 bases of the junction unmatched. Germline V CDR1 and CDR2: SGHAT, FQNNGV.

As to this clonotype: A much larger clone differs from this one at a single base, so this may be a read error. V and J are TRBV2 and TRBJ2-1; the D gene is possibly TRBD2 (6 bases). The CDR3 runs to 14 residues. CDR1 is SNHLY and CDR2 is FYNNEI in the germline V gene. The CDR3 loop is CANSDGGAHNEQFF. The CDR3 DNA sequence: TGTGCCAACAGTGACGGGGGAGCCCACAATGAGCAGTTCTTC.

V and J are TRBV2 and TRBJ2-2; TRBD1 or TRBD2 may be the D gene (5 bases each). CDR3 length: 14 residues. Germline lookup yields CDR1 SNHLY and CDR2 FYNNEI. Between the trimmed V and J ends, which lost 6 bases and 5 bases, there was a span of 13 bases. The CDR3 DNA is TGTGCCAGCAGGGAGAGGGGCGGAACCGGGGAGCTGTTTTTT. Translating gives CASRERGGTGELFF.

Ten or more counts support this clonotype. The CDR3 here is CASSVGLDSNQPQHF. CDR3 DNA sequence: TGTGCCAGCAGCGTAGGACTCGACAGCAATCAGCCCCAGCATTTT. The genes are TRBV9 and TRBJ1-5; D call uncertain. Trimming removed 0 bases at V and 1 base at J, with 8 bases between. The CDR3 is made up of 15 amino acids. Germline V lookup: CDR1 SGDLS, CDR2 YYNGEE.

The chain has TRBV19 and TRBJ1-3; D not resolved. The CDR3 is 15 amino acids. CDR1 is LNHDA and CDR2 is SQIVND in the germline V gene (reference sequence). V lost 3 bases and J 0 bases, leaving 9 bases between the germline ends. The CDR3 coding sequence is TGTGCCAGTAGTATGTACGGGGTCTCTGGAAACACCATATATTTT. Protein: CASSMYGVSGNTIYF.

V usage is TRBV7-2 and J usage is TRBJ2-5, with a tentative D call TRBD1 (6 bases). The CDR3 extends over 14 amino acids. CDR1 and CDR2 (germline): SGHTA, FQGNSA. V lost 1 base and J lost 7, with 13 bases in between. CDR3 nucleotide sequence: TGTGCCAGCAGCTTAGACAGGGTAGGGGGGACCCAGTACTTC. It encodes CASSLDRVGGTQYF.

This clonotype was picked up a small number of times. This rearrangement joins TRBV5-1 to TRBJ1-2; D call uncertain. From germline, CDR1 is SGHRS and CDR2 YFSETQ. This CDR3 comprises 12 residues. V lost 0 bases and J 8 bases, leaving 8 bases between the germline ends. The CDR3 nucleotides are TGCGCCAGCAGCTTGGCCACGGGGGGCTACACCTTC. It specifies CASSLATGGYTF. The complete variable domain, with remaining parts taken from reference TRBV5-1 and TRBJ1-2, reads KAGVTQTPRYLIKTRGQQVTLSCSPISGHRSVSWYQQTPGQGLQFLFEYFSETQRNKGNFPGRFSGRQFSNSRSEMNVSTLELGDSALYLCASSLATGGYTFGSGTRLTVV.

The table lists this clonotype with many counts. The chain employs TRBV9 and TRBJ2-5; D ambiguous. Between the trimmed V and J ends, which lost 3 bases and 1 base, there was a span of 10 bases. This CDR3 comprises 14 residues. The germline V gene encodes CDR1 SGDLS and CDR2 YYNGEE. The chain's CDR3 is CASSGVETQETQYF. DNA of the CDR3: TGTGCCAGCAGCGGCGTGGAAACCCAAGAGACCCAGTACTTC.

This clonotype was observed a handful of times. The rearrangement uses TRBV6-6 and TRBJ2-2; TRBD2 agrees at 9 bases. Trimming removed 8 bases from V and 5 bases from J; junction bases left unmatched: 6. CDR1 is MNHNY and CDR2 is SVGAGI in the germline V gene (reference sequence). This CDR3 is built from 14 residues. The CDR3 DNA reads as TGTGCCAGCCGGGGGACTAGCAGGACCGGGGAGCTGTTTTTT. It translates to CASRGTSRTGELFF.

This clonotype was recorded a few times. The CDR3 spells CASTPREGRYEQYF. In nucleotides, the CDR3 is TGTGCCAGCACCCCTCGGGAGGGGAGGTACGAGCAGTACTTC. V and J are TRBV7-3 and TRBJ2-7; the match to TRBD2 covers 8 bases. The V and J ends lost 7 bases and 4 bases, in that order; junction bases with no gene match: 9. CDR1 is SGHTA, CDR2 FQGTGA, per germline. The CDR3 has 14 amino acids.

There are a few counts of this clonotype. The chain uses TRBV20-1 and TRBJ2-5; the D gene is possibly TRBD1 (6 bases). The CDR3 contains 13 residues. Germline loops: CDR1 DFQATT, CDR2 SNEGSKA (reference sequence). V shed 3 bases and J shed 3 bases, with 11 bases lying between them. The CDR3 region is CSARGRGKETQYF. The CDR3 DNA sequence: TGCAGTGCTAGGGGCAGGGGAAAAGAGACCCAGTACTTC.

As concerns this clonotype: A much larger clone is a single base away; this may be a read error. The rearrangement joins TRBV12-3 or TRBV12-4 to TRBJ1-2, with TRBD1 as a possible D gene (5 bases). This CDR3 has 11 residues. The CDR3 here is CASSLGGDLFF. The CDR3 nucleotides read TGTGCCAGCAGTTTAGGGGGCGACCTGTTCTTC.

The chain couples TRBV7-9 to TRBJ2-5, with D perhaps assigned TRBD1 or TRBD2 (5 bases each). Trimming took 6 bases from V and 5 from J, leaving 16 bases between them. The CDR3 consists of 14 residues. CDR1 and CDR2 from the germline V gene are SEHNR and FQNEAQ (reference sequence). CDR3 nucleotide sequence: TGTGCCAGCAGGGCCGGGAACGGGGCCGAGACCCAGTACTTC. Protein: CASRAGNGAETQYF. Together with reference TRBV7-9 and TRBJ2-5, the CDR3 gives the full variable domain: DTGVSQNPRHKITKRGQNVTFRCDPISEHNRLYWYRQTLGQGPEFLTYFQNEAQLEKSRLLSDRFSAERPKGSFSTLEIQRTEQGDSAMYLCASRAGNGAETQYFGPGTRLLVL.

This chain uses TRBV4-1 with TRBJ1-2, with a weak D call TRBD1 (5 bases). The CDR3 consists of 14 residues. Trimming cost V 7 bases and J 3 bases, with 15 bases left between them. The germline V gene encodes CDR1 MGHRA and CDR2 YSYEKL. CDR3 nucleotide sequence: TGCGCCAGCACCACTCCGGGGGGAGACTATGGCTACACCTTC. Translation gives CASTTPGGDYGYTF.

CDR3 amino acids: CASSLDSRGRTEAFF. DNA for the CDR3: TGTGCCAGCAGTTTGGACTCCAGGGGGAGGACTGAAGCTTTCTTT. The chain uses TRBV28 and TRBJ1-1, with 7 bases identical to TRBD1. V dropped 3 bases and J dropped 5; count of bases not matched to a gene: 9. Germline V gene data show CDR1 as MDHEN and CDR2 as SYDVKM. The CDR3 loop spans 15 amino acids.

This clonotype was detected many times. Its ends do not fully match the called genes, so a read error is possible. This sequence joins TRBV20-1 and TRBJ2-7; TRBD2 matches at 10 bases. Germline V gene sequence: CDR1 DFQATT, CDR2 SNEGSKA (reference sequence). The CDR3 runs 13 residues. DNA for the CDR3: TGCAGTGCTAGTACCTCCCTAGCGGGAGTGTCAGACTTC. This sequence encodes CSASTSLAGVSDF.

CDR3 nucleotides: TGTGCCAGCAATAGACAGGGAGAAAAACTGTTTTTT. Protein: CASNRQGEKLFF. The chain recombines TRBV2 with TRBJ1-4; 7 bases align to TRBD1. Germline CDR1 is SNHLY and CDR2 is FYNNEI. Germline trimming cut 7 bases from V and 8 bases from J; bases unmatched to any gene: 4. This CDR3 has 12 amino acids.

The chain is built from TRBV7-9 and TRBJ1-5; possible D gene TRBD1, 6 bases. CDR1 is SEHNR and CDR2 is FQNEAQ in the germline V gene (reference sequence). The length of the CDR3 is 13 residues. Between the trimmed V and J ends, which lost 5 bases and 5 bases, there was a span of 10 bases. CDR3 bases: TGTGCCAGCAGCCAACGGACAGATCAGCCCCAGCATTTT. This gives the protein CASSQRTDQPQHF. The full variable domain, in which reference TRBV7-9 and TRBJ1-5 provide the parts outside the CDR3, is DTGVSQNPRHKITKRGQNVTFRCDPISEHNRLYWYRQTLGQGPEFLTYFQNEAQLEKSRLLSDRFSAERPKGSFSTLEIQRTEQGDSAMYLCASSQRTDQPQHFGDGTRLSIL.

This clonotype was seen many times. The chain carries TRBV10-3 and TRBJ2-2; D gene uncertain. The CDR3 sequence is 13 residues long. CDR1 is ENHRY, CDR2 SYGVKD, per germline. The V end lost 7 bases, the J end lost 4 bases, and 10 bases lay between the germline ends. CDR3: CAIKARSTGELFF. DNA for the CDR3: TGTGCCATCAAGGCCAGGAGCACCGGGGAGCTGTTTTTT.

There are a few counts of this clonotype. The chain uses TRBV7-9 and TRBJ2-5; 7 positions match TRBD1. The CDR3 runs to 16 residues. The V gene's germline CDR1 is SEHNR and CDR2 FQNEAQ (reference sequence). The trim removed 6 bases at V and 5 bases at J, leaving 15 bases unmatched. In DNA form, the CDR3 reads TGTGCCAGCAGTGCCGCCAGGGGACAGAGGAGGGAGACCCAGTACTTC. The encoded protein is CASSAARGQRRETQYF.

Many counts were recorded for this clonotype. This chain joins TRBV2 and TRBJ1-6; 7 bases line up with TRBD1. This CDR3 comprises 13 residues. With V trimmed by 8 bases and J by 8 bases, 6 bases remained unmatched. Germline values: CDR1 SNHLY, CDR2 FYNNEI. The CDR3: CASGQESDSPLHF. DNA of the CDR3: TGTGCCAGCGGACAGGAGTCAGATTCACCCCTCCACTTT.

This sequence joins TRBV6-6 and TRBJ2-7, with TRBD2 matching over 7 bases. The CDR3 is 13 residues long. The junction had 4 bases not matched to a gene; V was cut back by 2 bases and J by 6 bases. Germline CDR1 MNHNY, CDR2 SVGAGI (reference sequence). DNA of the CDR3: TGTGCCAGCAGTTACGGCGGGAGCGGCGAGCAGTACTTC. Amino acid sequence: CASSYGGSGEQYF.

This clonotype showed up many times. CDR3 DNA sequence: TGCAGTGCTAGGCCCCGGTCGGAATACGAGCAGTACTTC. This codes for CSARPRSEYEQYF. J is TRBJ2-7 and V is TRBV20-1; D is unresolved. The CDR3 length is 13 residues. V was clipped by 3 bases and J by 4 bases, with 13 bases between them. Per the germline V gene, CDR1 is DFQATT and CDR2 is SNEGSKA (reference sequence).

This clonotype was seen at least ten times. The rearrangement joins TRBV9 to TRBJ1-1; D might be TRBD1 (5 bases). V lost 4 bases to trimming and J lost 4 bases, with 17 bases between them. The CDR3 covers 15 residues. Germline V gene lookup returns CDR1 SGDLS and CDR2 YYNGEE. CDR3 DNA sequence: TGTGCCAGCAGCCCCTCAGGGAGGGTCGGCACTGAAGCTTTCTTT. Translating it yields CASSPSGRVGTEAFF. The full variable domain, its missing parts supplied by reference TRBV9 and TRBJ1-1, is DSGVTQTPKHLITATGQRVTLRCSPRSGDLSVYWYQQSLDQGLQFLIQYYNGEERAKGNILERFSAQQFPDLHSELNLSSLELGDSALYFCASSPSGRVGTEAFFGQGTRLTVV.

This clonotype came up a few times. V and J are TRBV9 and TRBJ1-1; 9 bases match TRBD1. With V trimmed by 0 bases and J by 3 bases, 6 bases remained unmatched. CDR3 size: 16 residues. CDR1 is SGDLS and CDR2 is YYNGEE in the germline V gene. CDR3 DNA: TGTGCCAGCAGCGTAGGGGTACAGGGGGCGCACACTGAAGCTTTCTTT. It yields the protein CASSVGVQGAHTEAFF. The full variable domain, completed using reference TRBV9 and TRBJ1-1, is DSGVTQTPKHLITATGQRVTLRCSPRSGDLSVYWYQQSLDQGLQFLIQYYNGEERAKGNILERFSAQQFPDLHSELNLSSLELGDSALYFCASSVGVQGAHTEAFFGQGTRLTVV.

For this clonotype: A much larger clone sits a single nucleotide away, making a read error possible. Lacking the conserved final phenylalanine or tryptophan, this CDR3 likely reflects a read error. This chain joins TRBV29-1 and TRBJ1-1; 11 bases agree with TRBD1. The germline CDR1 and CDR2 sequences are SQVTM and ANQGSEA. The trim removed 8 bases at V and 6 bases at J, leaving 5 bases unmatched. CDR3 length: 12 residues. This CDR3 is CSLRTGGSEAFL. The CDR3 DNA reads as TGCAGCTTGCGGACAGGGGGCTCTGAAGCTTTCCTT.

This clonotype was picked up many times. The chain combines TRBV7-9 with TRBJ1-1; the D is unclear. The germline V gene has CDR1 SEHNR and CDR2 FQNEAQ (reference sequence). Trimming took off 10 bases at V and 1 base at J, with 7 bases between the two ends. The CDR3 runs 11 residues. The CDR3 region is CAIFRNTEAFF. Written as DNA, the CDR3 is TGTGCCATTTTTAGGAACACTGAAGCTTTCTTT.

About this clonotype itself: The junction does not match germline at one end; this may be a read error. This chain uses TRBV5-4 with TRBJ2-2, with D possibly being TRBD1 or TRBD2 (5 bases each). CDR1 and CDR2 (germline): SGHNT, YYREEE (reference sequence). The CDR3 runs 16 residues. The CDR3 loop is CASSPEWGYSGGELFF. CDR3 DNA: TGCGCCAGCAGCCCCGAGTGGGGGTACTCGGGCGGGGAGCTGTTTTTT.

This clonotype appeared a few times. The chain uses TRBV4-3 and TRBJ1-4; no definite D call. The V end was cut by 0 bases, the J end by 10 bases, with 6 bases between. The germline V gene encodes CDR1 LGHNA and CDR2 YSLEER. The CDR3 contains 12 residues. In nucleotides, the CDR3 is TGCGCCAGCAGCCAAGATTGGGGAAAACTGTTTTTT. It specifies CASSQDWGKLFF.

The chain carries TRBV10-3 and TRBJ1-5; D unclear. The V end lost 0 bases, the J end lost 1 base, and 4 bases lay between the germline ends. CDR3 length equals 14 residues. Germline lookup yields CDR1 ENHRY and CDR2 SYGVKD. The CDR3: CAISESGSNQPQHF. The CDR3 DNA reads TGTGCCATCAGTGAGTCTGGAAGCAATCAGCCCCAGCATTTT.